Listed here are 9 T cell receptor beta chains from one sample, sequenced in a study of blood T cell repertoires in COVID-19. The assay was immunoSEQ multiplex PCR, and TCRdb's table has in-frame clones only and misses some. The table has about 260,000 clones, about 87% seen once; the top ten hold roughly 1.6%. The sequenced material came from peripheral blood. The receptors stem from a middle-aged woman who had recovered from COVID-19.

The rearrangement joins TRBV11-2 to TRBJ2-7; 9 bases agree with TRBD1. CDR1 is SGHAT, CDR2 FQNNGV, per germline. The junction had 4 bases not matched to a gene; V was cut back by 1 base and J by 3 bases. The CDR3 extends over 15 amino acids. This chain's CDR3 is CASSLAGTGIYEQYF. CDR3 DNA: TGTGCCAGCAGCTTAGCCGGGACAGGGATCTACGAGCAGTACTTC.

J is TRBJ2-7 and V is TRBV5-4; 8 nucleotides match TRBD2. The CDR3 sequence is 15 residues long. The germline V gene has CDR1 SGHNT and CDR2 YYREEE (reference sequence). The junction had 7 bases not matched to a gene; V was cut back by 4 bases and J by 1 base. The CDR3 region is CASSPGRGVSYEQYF. Here the CDR3 DNA reads TGTGCCAGCAGCCCCGGGAGGGGGGTATCCTACGAGCAGTACTTC.

V gene TRBV28 combines with J gene TRBJ1-1; D unresolved. V was clipped by 7 bases and J by 2 bases, with 14 bases between them. This CDR3 is 14 amino acids long. Looked up from germline, CDR1 is MDHEN and CDR2 is SYDVKM. As DNA, the CDR3 is TGTGCCAGCACTCCATGGGCGGGTAACACTGAAGCTTTCTTT. Encoded protein: CASTPWAGNTEAFF.

The chain is built from TRBV7-2 and TRBJ2-1; 10 bases map to TRBD1. V gave up 2 bases and J gave up 3 bases; unmatched junction bases: 1. Per germline, CDR1 SGHTA and CDR2 FQGNSA. The CDR3 contains 15 residues. Here the CDR3 DNA reads TGTGCCAGCAGCTTACGGGACAGGGGCTACAATGAGCAGTTCTTC. It codes for CASSLRDRGYNEQFF.

The rearrangement uses TRBV21-1 and TRBJ2-7; the table assigns TRBD2, which was not confirmed against the DNA. TRBV21-1 counts as a pseudogene. CDR3 length equals 14 residues. As DNA, the CDR3 is TGTGCCAGCCTACCCCTGGGACTACCCTACGAGCAGTACTTC. It is translated as CASLPLGLPYEQYF.

The rearrangement links TRBV6-1 to TRBJ2-7; D is perhaps TRBD1 (6 bases). CDR3 size: 16 residues. V was trimmed by 2 bases and J by 8 bases, leaving 22 bases between them. Germline CDR1 is MNHNS and CDR2 is SASEGT. The CDR3 spells CASSESATPGTQKQYF. CDR3 nucleotide sequence: TGTGCCAGCAGTGAAAGCGCTACCCCCGGGACACAAAAGCAGTACTTC.

This clone has a single count. The V and J genes are TRBV5-1 and TRBJ1-4; D may be TRBD1 (5 bases). Germline V gives CDR1 SGHRS, CDR2 YFSETQ. This CDR3 has 14 residues. V was shortened by 0 bases and J by 7 bases, with 10 bases between the two germline ends. The CDR3 nucleotides read TGCGCCAGCAGCTTGGAGGGGAAGAGTGAAAAACTGTTTTTT. Translating gives CASSLEGKSEKLFF. Looking up the rest from reference TRBV5-1 and TRBJ1-4 gives the full variable domain: KAGVTQTPRYLIKTRGQQVTLSCSPISGHRSVSWYQQTPGQGLQFLFEYFSETQRNKGNFPGRFSGRQFSNSRSEMNVSTLELGDSALYLCASSLEGKSEKLFFGSGTQLSVL.

The chain employs TRBV30 and TRBJ1-1; weak D call: TRBD1 (5 bases). CDR1 and CDR2 (germline): GTSNPN, SVGIG (reference sequence). V shed 7 bases and J shed 1 base, with 16 bases lying between them. The CDR3 contains 14 residues. Written as DNA, the CDR3 is TGTGCCTACACAGGAGTAGGGGAGAACACTGAAGCTTTCTTT. This encodes CAYTGVGENTEAFF.

The chain has TRBV5-1 and TRBJ1-1; maybe TRBD1 (5 bases). Germline V lookup: CDR1 SGHRS, CDR2 YFSETQ. There are 13 residues in the CDR3. The V and J ends lost 4 bases and 3 bases respectively, with 10 bases between them. Written as DNA, the CDR3 is TGCGCCAGCAGCAGGGGTGAAGACACTGAAGCTTTCTTT. Encoded protein: CASSRGEDTEAFF. Looking up the rest from reference TRBV5-1 and TRBJ1-1 gives the full variable domain: KAGVTQTPRYLIKTRGQQVTLSCSPISGHRSVSWYQQTPGQGLQFLFEYFSETQRNKGNFPGRFSGRQFSNSRSEMNVSTLELGDSALYLCASSRGEDTEAFFGQGTRLTVV.